This TCR beta chain originates from a study of control samples from healthy donors and cancer patients. Measured with immunoSEQ multiplex PCR; TCRdb has only the in-frame clones, and not every one. The top ten hold approximately 6.3% of the sample, which has under 450,000 clones, around 90% seen once. Trimming cost V 2 bases and J 0 bases, with 5 bases left between them. Per germline, CDR1 SGHKS and CDR2 YYEKEE (reference sequence). The CDR3 covers 14 residues. The sequencing sample was made of PBMCs. The sequence derives from a man in his forties with head and neck cancer. V and J are TRBV5-5 and TRBJ1-4, with D tentatively TRBD1 (5 bases). The CDR3 nucleotides read TGTGCCAGCAGCTTCAGGGCAACTAATGAAAAACTGTTTTTT. This translates into CASSFRATNEKLFF.